Shown below are 25 T cell receptor beta chains from a single sample sequenced in a study of blood T cell repertoires in COVID-19. The data were produced by immunoSEQ multiplex PCR, yet TCRdb's version contains in-frame clones alone and is incomplete. The data show 250,000 or so clones, with 85% to 90% seen just once and 6.2% held by the top ten. Sequences were obtained from peripheral blood. These receptors came from a man aged 60 to 75 with acute or convalescent COVID-19.

The rearrangement uses TRBV18 and TRBJ1-4, with D hard to call. Germline CDR1 KGHSH, CDR2 LQKENI. The CDR3 covers 15 residues. V lost 3 bases and J 8 bases, leaving 16 bases between the germline ends. This CDR3 is CASSPAPRTSEKLFF. DNA of the CDR3: TGTGCCAGCTCACCCGCCCCGAGGACTTCAGAAAAACTGTTTTTT.

In DNA form, the CDR3 reads TGTGCCAGCTACAGGGACCAAGAGACCCAGTACTTC. Encoded protein: CASYRDQETQYF. V and J are TRBV12-3 or TRBV12-4 and TRBJ2-5; D is perhaps TRBD1 (6 bases). The CDR3 length is 12 residues. V was shortened by 8 bases and J by 0 bases, with 7 bases between the two germline ends.

The chain has TRBV7-6 and TRBJ2-1; 9 bases map to TRBD2. Trimming took 6 bases from V and 0 from J; bases not matched to a gene: 3. CDR3 length: 15 amino acids. The V gene's germline CDR1 is SGHVS and CDR2 FNYEAQ. CDR3 DNA sequence: TGTGCCAGCAGTTTACTAGCGGGCTCCTACAATGAGCAGTTCTTC. This sequence encodes CASSLLAGSYNEQFF.

The chain couples TRBV28 to TRBJ2-2, with TRBD2 identical over 10 bases. The CDR3 runs 16 residues. Germline values: CDR1 MDHEN, CDR2 SYDVKM. Trimming cost V 1 base and J 6 bases; bases outside gene matches: 5. Here the CDR3 DNA reads TGTGCCAGCAGTTTATTAAGCGGGAGGGCCTCCGGGGAGCTGTTTTTT. Its protein is CASSLLSGRASGELFF.

The chain combines TRBV5-4 with TRBJ2-7; no definite D call. There are 13 residues in the CDR3. From germline, CDR1 is SGHNT and CDR2 YYREEE (reference sequence). The V end was cut by 0 bases, the J end by 5 bases, with 9 bases between. The CDR3 here is CASSLALGNEQYF. Written as DNA, the CDR3 is TGTGCCAGCAGCTTGGCCCTAGGCAACGAGCAGTACTTC. The full variable domain, completed using reference TRBV5-4 and TRBJ2-7, is ETGVTQSPTHLIKTRGQQVTLRCSSQSGHNTVSWYQQALGQGPQFIFQYYREEENGRGNFPPRFSGLQFPNYSSELNVNALELDDSALYLCASSLALGNEQYFGPGTRLTVT.

The genes are TRBV3-1 (or the pseudogene TRBV3-2) and TRBJ2-7; D uncertain. The CDR3 length is 13 residues. Trimming cost V 4 bases and J 0 bases, with 7 bases left between them. Germline lookup yields CDR1 LGHDT and CDR2 YNNKEL (reference sequence). CDR3: CASSRGSSYEQYF. The CDR3 bases are TGTGCCAGCAGCCGAGGAAGCTCCTACGAGCAGTACTTC.

This sequence joins TRBV7-9 and TRBJ1-2; D unclear. The CDR3 contains 13 residues. CDR1 is SEHNR and CDR2 is FQNEAQ in the germline V gene (reference sequence). The V and J ends lost 5 bases and 8 bases respectively, with 15 bases between them. This chain's CDR3 is CASSRVQVGGYTF. The CDR3 bases are TGTGCCAGCAGCCGAGTCCAGGTGGGCGGCTACACCTTC.

This rearrangement joins TRBV28 to TRBJ1-2; D uncertain. CDR1 is MDHEN, CDR2 SYDVKM, per germline. Trimming stripped 4 bases from V and 0 bases from J, with 12 bases between. This CDR3 comprises 15 residues. The CDR3 coding sequence is TGTGCCAGCAGTTCTGAGACATCAGCTAACTATGGCTACACCTTC. Encoded protein: CASSSETSANYGYTF.

This clone has only a few counts. The V and J genes are TRBV5-8 and TRBJ2-2; 8 bases are shared with TRBD1. V lost 2 bases, J lost 7 bases, and 16 bases stayed unmatched. CDR1 and CDR2 from the germline V gene are SGHTS and YDEGEE. The CDR3 spans 18 residues. The CDR3 reads CASSFIISSQGAIGELFF. As DNA, the CDR3 is TGTGCCAGCAGCTTTATCATATCAAGCCAGGGGGCGATCGGGGAGCTGTTTTTT.

The rearrangement joins TRBV29-1 to TRBJ1-1; no firm D call. The CDR3 contains 10 residues. Trimming left V 1 base short and J 11 bases short, with 8 bases between. Germline lookup yields CDR1 SQVTM and CDR2 ANQGSEA. The CDR3 reads CSVEVPGAFF. The CDR3 nucleotides are TGCAGCGTTGAAGTACCGGGTGCTTTCTTT.

This clone was counted a few times. The rearrangement uses TRBV7-9 and TRBJ1-1; weak D call: TRBD1 (6 bases). This CDR3 spans 12 amino acids. V was cut by 2 bases and J by 8 bases, with 9 bases left in between. Per germline, CDR1 SEHNR and CDR2 FQNEAQ (reference sequence). The CDR3, as DNA: TGTGCCAGCAGCTTACGGACAGTAGAAGCTTTCTTT. It yields the protein CASSLRTVEAFF.

The chain employs TRBV5-1 and TRBJ2-5; a weak D match, TRBD1 (5 bases). CDR1 and CDR2 (germline): SGHRS, YFSETQ. The CDR3 length is 14 residues. The ends were cut back, 4 bases at V and 2 bases at J, with 12 bases in the middle. The CDR3 DNA reads TGCGCCAGCAGCGGCCTTGGGGCGCAAGAGACCCAGTACTTC. Its protein product is CASSGLGAQETQYF.

This rearrangement joins TRBV19 to TRBJ2-7; a possible D gene is TRBD1 (6 bases). V was shortened by 6 bases and J by 5 bases, with 17 bases between the two germline ends. The V gene's germline CDR1 is LNHDA and CDR2 SQIVND (reference sequence). This CDR3 contains 14 residues. DNA of the CDR3: TGTGCCAGTAGCCCCATGTCTGGGGGCGACGAGCAGTACTTC. It translates to CASSPMSGGDEQYF.

This rearrangement joins TRBV27 to TRBJ2-5; D possibly corresponds to TRBD2 (6 bases). The germline V and J ends were trimmed by 6 bases and 4 bases, with 18 bases remaining between them. The germline V gene has CDR1 MNHEY and CDR2 SMNVEV (reference sequence). The CDR3 contains 15 residues. CDR3: CASRELRRALETQYF. The CDR3 DNA follows: TGTGCCAGCAGGGAACTCAGGAGGGCGTTAGAGACCCAGTACTTC.

As for this clone: The sample holds other DNA sequences that translate to the same CDR3. The J gene is TRBJ2-6, the V gene TRBV19, with TRBD1 identical over 10 bases. Germline V gene lookup returns CDR1 LNHDA and CDR2 SQIVND (reference sequence). The ends lost 6 bases at V and 3 bases at J; junction bases unmatched: 5. The CDR3 is made up of 16 amino acids. The CDR3 loop is CASSRQGAGGANVLTF. The CDR3, as DNA: TGTGCCAGTAGCCGACAGGGGGCGGGTGGGGCCAACGTCCTGACTTTC.

The chain links TRBV5-1 to TRBJ1-1; a weak D match, TRBD1 (5 bases). Germline assignment: CDR1 SGHRS and CDR2 YFSETQ. CDR3 size: 14 residues. V was shortened by 3 bases and J by 2 bases, with 11 bases between the two germline ends. DNA of the CDR3: TGCGCCAGCAGCTCAGGGCCTACAAACACTGAAGCTTTCTTT. Its translation: CASSSGPTNTEAFF.

The J gene is TRBJ1-2, the V gene TRBV2; no definite D call. CDR3 length: 14 amino acids. CDR1 and CDR2 (germline): SNHLY, FYNNEI. Trimming cost V 3 bases and J 0 bases, with 8 bases left between them. CDR3 DNA sequence: TGTGCCAGCAGTGAGCGACAAACTAACTATGGCTACACCTTC. Translating gives CASSERQTNYGYTF.

This clone was observed once. This chain links TRBV5-4 with TRBJ2-7, with TRBD1 matching over 7 bases. Germline loops: CDR1 SGHNT, CDR2 YYREEE (reference sequence). This CDR3 region has 15 residues. Trimming took 4 bases from V and 0 from J; bases not matched to a gene: 7. CDR3 nucleotides: TGTGCCAGCAGCCCGACCAGGACAGGCTCCTACGAGCAGTACTTC. This codes for CASSPTRTGSYEQYF.

This rearrangement joins TRBV6-5 to TRBJ2-7; the D is unclear. V was shortened by 7 bases and J by 0 bases, with 13 bases between the two germline ends. The CDR3 runs 14 residues. CDR1 MNHEY and CDR2 SVGAGI come from the germline V gene. DNA of the CDR3: TGTGCCAGCACCTCAACTCCTCCCTCCTACGAGCAGTACTTC. Its protein is CASTSTPPSYEQYF.

This sequence joins TRBV7-2 and TRBJ1-1; 10 nucleotides line up with TRBD1. The V segment lost 6 bases and the J segment 1 base; nucleotides outside the gene matches: 5. Germline CDR1 is SGHTA and CDR2 is FQGNSA. There are 15 residues in the CDR3. CDR3 nucleotides: TGTGCCAGCAGACCCCGGACAGGGGGGAACACTGAAGCTTTCTTT. Its translation is CASRPRTGGNTEAFF.

The rearrangement uses TRBV5-1 and TRBJ1-2; 10 bases match TRBD1. The CDR3 contains 15 residues. V shed 2 bases and J 3 bases; nucleotides not matched to a gene: 4. Germline loops: CDR1 SGHRS, CDR2 YFSETQ. The CDR3 reads CASSFSGTGDYGYTF. The CDR3 DNA follows: TGCGCCAGCAGCTTCTCCGGGACAGGGGACTATGGCTACACCTTC.

V gene TRBV7-9 combines with J gene TRBJ2-1; 12 nucleotides align to TRBD1. The CDR3 loop spans 17 amino acids. Looked up from germline, CDR1 is SEHNR and CDR2 is FQNEAQ (reference sequence). With 4 bases clipped from V and 2 bases from J, the junction kept 6 bases outside the gene matches. The CDR3 bases are TGTGCCAGCAGCTGGGACAGGGGGCAGACAGCCTACAATGAGCAGTTCTTC. Protein sequence: CASSWDRGQTAYNEQFF.

The V call is TRBV6-5, the J call TRBJ1-4, with 9 bases identical to TRBD1. Germline CDR1 reads MNHEY; CDR2 reads SVGAGI. The CDR3 runs 13 residues. The V and J ends lost 6 bases and 7 bases, in that order; junction bases with no gene match: 3. The DNA for the CDR3 is TGTGCCAGCAGAGGACAGGGGACTGAAAAACTGTTTTTT. As protein: CASRGQGTEKLFF.

This CDR3 reads CASSPGTSGKVADTQYF. CDR3 DNA: TGTGCCAGCAGTCCCGGGACTAGCGGGAAGGTTGCAGATACGCAGTATTTT. The V gene is TRBV28, the J gene TRBJ2-3, with 13 bases identical to TRBD2. Germline CDR1 is MDHEN and CDR2 is SYDVKM. V shed 5 bases, J shed 4 bases, and the junction held 9 bases outside the gene matches. The CDR3 runs 17 residues. Combining the CDR3 with reference TRBV28 and TRBJ2-3 gives the whole variable domain DVKVTQSSRYLVKRTGEKVFLECVQDMDHENMFWYRQDPGLGLRLIYFSYDVKMKEKGDIPEGYSVSREKKERFSLILESASTNQTSMYLCASSPGTSGKVADTQYFGPGTRLTVL.

The count of this clone is one. This chain links TRBV5-1 with TRBJ1-1; 8 positions agree with TRBD1. Germline V lookup: CDR1 SGHRS, CDR2 YFSETQ. The CDR3 covers 14 residues. Trimming took 3 bases from V and 4 from J; bases not matched to a gene: 5. The CDR3, as DNA: TGCGCCAGCAGCTCCAATACAGGGGGCACTGAAGCTTTCTTT. Its protein product is CASSSNTGGTEAFF.